One and the same sample provided the 15 T cell receptor beta chains below, sequenced in a study of blood T cell repertoires in COVID-19. Clones were read by immunoSEQ multiplex PCR, and TCRdb kept only the in-frame ones, dropping some. This sample yields 190,000 or so clones, of which roughly 86% are seen a single time; about 2.6% belongs to the top ten. The specimen was peripheral blood. The source is a man aged 35 to 55 with active or convalescent COVID-19.

The chain links TRBV5-8 to TRBJ1-5, with 9 bases fitting TRBD1. Germline assignment: CDR1 SGHTS and CDR2 YDEGEE. The CDR3 contains 13 residues. J gave up 10 bases and V 5 bases, and 7 bases lay outside the gene matches. CDR3 sequence: CASRGDRDGPQHF. For the CDR3, the DNA is TGTGCCAGCAGGGGGGACAGGGATGGTCCCCAGCATTTT.

This chain joins TRBV12-3 or TRBV12-4 and TRBJ2-5; maybe TRBD2 (5 bases). V dropped 5 bases and J dropped 6 bases, with 13 bases sitting between them. The CDR3 contains 13 residues. Written as DNA, the CDR3 is TGTGCCAGCAGTCCCTTAAACGGGAAGACCCAGTACTTC. Translated, it gives CASSPLNGKTQYF.

The rearrangement joins TRBV2 to TRBJ2-2; 8 bases match TRBD2. Germline trimming cut 9 bases from V and 7 bases from J; bases unmatched to any gene: 7. The CDR3 spans 13 residues. Germline-derived CDR1 and CDR2 are SNHLY and FYNNEI. As DNA, the CDR3 is TGTGCCAGACGGGGGGGCCGTGGCGGGGAGCTGTTTTTT. The encoded protein is CARRGGRGGELFF.

The V and J genes are TRBV12-3 or TRBV12-4 and TRBJ1-1; D is undetermined. The length of the CDR3 is 13 residues. V was cut by 6 bases and J by 1 base, with 9 bases left in between. CDR3 loop: CASRPLGNTEAFF. In DNA, the CDR3 is TGTGCCAGCAGACCCCTAGGGAACACTGAAGCTTTCTTT.

This clone was observed once. The chain joins TRBV19 to TRBJ1-2; D is possibly TRBD1 (5 bases). The CDR3 contains 15 residues. From germline, CDR1 is LNHDA and CDR2 SQIVND (reference sequence). Trimming stripped 4 bases from V and 6 bases from J, with 18 bases between. CDR3 nucleotides: TGTGCCAGTAGTACCCACCACGGGGGGTTAGATGGCTACACCTTC. It specifies CASSTHHGGLDGYTF.

The DNA for the CDR3 is TGTGCCAGCAGGACTGGCCCTCTCACAGATACGCAGTATTTT. It translates to CASRTGPLTDTQYF. The chain carries TRBV5-4 and TRBJ2-3; D unclear. Germline V lookup: CDR1 SGHNT, CDR2 YYREEE (reference sequence). The CDR3 is 14 residues long. V was pared by 5 bases and J by 2 bases, with 12 bases between.

The chain is built from TRBV7-3 and TRBJ2-5, with 8 positions matching TRBD2. CDR3 length equals 15 residues. Germline values: CDR1 SGHTA, CDR2 FQGTGA. Trimming cost V 3 bases and J 0 bases; bases outside gene matches: 3. The CDR3 protein is CASSLGSGDQETQYF. The CDR3, as DNA: TGTGCCAGCAGCTTGGGTAGCGGGGACCAAGAGACCCAGTACTTC.

The J gene is TRBJ2-7, the V gene TRBV28, with TRBD2 as a possible D gene (5 bases). The CDR3 sequence is 15 residues long. Germline assignment: CDR1 MDHEN and CDR2 SYDVKM. Trimming left V 6 bases short and J 1 base short, with 16 bases between. The chain's CDR3 is CASREDGVGSYEQYF. The CDR3 DNA reads as TGTGCCAGCAGGGAGGACGGGGTGGGATCCTACGAGCAGTACTTC. Variable domain in full (rest from reference TRBV28 and TRBJ2-7): DVKVTQSSRYLVKRTGEKVFLECVQDMDHENMFWYRQDPGLGLRLIYFSYDVKMKEKGDIPEGYSVSREKKERFSLILESASTNQTSMYLCASREDGVGSYEQYFGPGTRLTVT.

This rearrangement joins TRBV19 to TRBJ1-1, with D unresolved. The V gene lost 7 bases and the J gene lost 5 bases, with 14 bases spanning the gap. CDR3 length equals 13 residues. Germline CDR1 and CDR2: LNHDA and SQIVND (reference sequence). CDR3 protein: CASTRDGETEAFF. In DNA form, the CDR3 reads TGTGCCAGTACCCGTGACGGGGAAACTGAAGCTTTCTTT.

V gene TRBV7-2 combines with J gene TRBJ1-1; 7 positions agree with TRBD1. V shed 2 bases, J shed 2 bases, and the junction held 2 bases outside the gene matches. The CDR3 has 14 amino acids. The germline V gene has CDR1 SGHTA and CDR2 FQGNSA. The CDR3 here is CASSLRDSNTEAFF. CDR3 DNA sequence: TGTGCCAGCAGCTTAAGGGACAGTAACACTGAAGCTTTCTTT.

This chain uses TRBV5-4 with TRBJ1-6; TRBD1 matches 9 bases. Germline trimming cut 0 bases from V and 7 bases from J; bases unmatched to any gene: 2. CDR1 SGHNT and CDR2 YYREEE come from the germline V gene (reference sequence). This CDR3 is 15 amino acids long. The chain's CDR3 is CASSLEGQGNSPLHF. CDR3 nucleotides: TGTGCCAGCAGCTTGGAGGGACAGGGAAATTCACCCCTCCACTTT.

The rearrangement links TRBV10-3 to TRBJ1-2; no definite D call. Germline CDR1 ENHRY, CDR2 SYGVKD. Trimming removed 4 bases at V and 2 bases at J, with 14 bases between. The CDR3 sequence is 15 residues long. The CDR3 bases are TGTGCCATCAGTGGCGGGGAAGGGTCGAACTATGGCTACACCTTC. It encodes CAISGGEGSNYGYTF.

The V call is TRBV28, the J call TRBJ1-4; no firm D call. The CDR3 has 13 residues. The germline V and J ends were trimmed by 4 bases and 8 bases, with 11 bases remaining between them. Per the germline V gene, CDR1 is MDHEN and CDR2 is SYDVKM. The CDR3 spells CASSSGIGEKLFF. CDR3 DNA sequence: TGTGCCAGCAGTTCCGGGATAGGAGAAAAACTGTTTTTT.

This chain connects TRBV19 to TRBJ2-7; 7 bases match TRBD1. Germline V gene lookup returns CDR1 LNHDA and CDR2 SQIVND (reference sequence). The CDR3 sequence is 15 residues long. Trimming at V came to 5 bases and at J to 3 bases, leaving 10 bases not matched to a gene. CDR3: CASSSYHRGIYEQYF. The CDR3 DNA follows: TGTGCCAGTAGTTCATACCACAGGGGAATCTACGAGCAGTACTTC.

The J gene is TRBJ1-2, the V gene TRBV4-3; perhaps TRBD1 as D (5 bases). This CDR3 has 15 amino acids. The V end was cut by 1 base, the J end by 4 bases, with 13 bases between. The germline V gene encodes CDR1 LGHNA and CDR2 YSLEER. As DNA, the CDR3 is TGCGCCAGCAGCCAAGGTACAGGAGCTCGCTATGGCTACACCTTC. It codes for CASSQGTGARYGYTF.